This note documents a single T cell receptor (beta chain) sequence. Its antigen is currently unknown. This sample was taken from a study of CD8+CD57+ T cells in acquired aplastic anemia. The study, taken as a whole, reports: Levels of CD8+ Simpson's diversity were not significantly distinct in patients versus controls.

CDR3 size: 13 residues. Germline-derived CDR1 and CDR2 are MGHDK and SYGVNS. V lost 10 bases and J 0 bases, leaving 12 bases between the germline ends. The template used for profiling TCR beta VDJ and CDR3 was genomic DNA. TCRdb processed the reads anew with MiXCR; each CDR3 protein has one entry. Among around 150,000 distinct CDR3 sequences listed, around 40% were seen once. The chain uses TRBV25-1 and TRBJ1-1; D is possibly TRBD1 (5 bases). What was sequenced was sorted CD4+, CD8+, or CD8+CD57+ T cells (not recorded which) from PBMCs. The sequence derives from a human donor in good health. In DNA form, the CDR3 reads TGTGCCACCGTGCCAGGGATGAACACTGAAGCTTTCTTT. Translating gives CATVPGMNTEAFF.